These 5 T cell receptor beta chains were sequenced from one sample in a study of glioma-infiltrating T cells. Using RNA template, CDR3s of TCR alpha and beta were amplified with iRepertoire arm-PCR. TCRdb recomputed calls from the multiplex PCR reads with MiXCR, one row per CDR3 protein. The data contain approximately 100,000 distinct CDR3 sequences, around 30% of them singletons. Sequenced input: glioma tissue, nonneoplastic brain tissue, or PBMCs (not recorded which). The receptors stem from a human donor with low-grade glioma or glioblastoma, undergoing nonglioma brain surgery, or in good health (not recorded which).

This clonotype was counted ten times or more. The chain joins TRBV20-1 to TRBJ2-3; D might be TRBD1 (5 bases). Per germline, CDR1 DFQATT and CDR2 SNEGSKA (reference sequence). The V gene lost 4 bases and the J gene lost 6 bases, with 11 bases spanning the gap. There are 12 residues in the CDR3. CDR3 DNA sequence: TGCAGTGCTACAGGGCCCGGGGATACGCAGTATTTT. Protein: CSATGPGDTQYF.

The chain joins TRBV11-2 to TRBJ2-7; D remains ambiguous. In germline, CDR1 is SGHAT, CDR2 FQNNGV. The CDR3 runs to 13 residues. V lost 3 bases and J 3 bases, leaving 9 bases between the germline ends. The CDR3 bases are TGTGCCAGCAGCTTCTCGCACCTCTACGAGCAGTACTTC. This sequence encodes CASSFSHLYEQYF.

The chain recombines TRBV19 with TRBJ1-3, with 7 bases matching TRBD1. Germline loops: CDR1 LNHDA, CDR2 SQIVND (reference sequence). The CDR3 is made up of 15 amino acids. The junction had 7 bases not matched to a gene; V was cut back by 7 bases and J by 1 base. The CDR3 protein is CASKTGTESGNTIYF. The CDR3 DNA reads as TGTGCCAGTAAAACCGGGACAGAATCTGGAAACACCATATATTTT.

This clonotype showed up just a few times. The CDR3 nucleotides are TGTGCCAGCAGCTTAGGTGGAAGGGTCGGCGAGCAGTACTTC. It encodes CASSLGGRVGEQYF. The genes are TRBV7-2 and TRBJ2-7; no definite D call. The CDR3 length is 14 residues. Germline CDR1 is SGHTA and CDR2 is FQGNSA. The germline V and J ends were trimmed by 1 base and 6 bases, with 13 bases remaining between them.

The genes are TRBV12-3 or TRBV12-4 and TRBJ1-3; D ambiguous. V lost 5 bases and J 1 base, leaving 15 bases between the germline ends. CDR3 size: 16 residues. CDR3 DNA sequence: TGTGCCAGCAGTCAACGAGGACGCAGATCTGGAAACACCATATATTTT. Translating gives CASSQRGRRSGNTIYF.